This is a list of T cell receptor beta chains from one sample in a study of shared clonotypes between healthy human individuals. The protocol was immunoSEQ multiplex PCR, while the TCRdb copy is restricted to in-frame clones and leaves out a portion. The data show about 2 million clones, 85% to 95% seen once. The sequenced sample consisted of naive CD8+ T cells sorted from blood. All receptors derive from a man aged 18 to 29 in good health. Both conserved end residues are part of each CDR3. Fields, in order: D gene, clone size, J gene, V gene, CDR3 DNA, CDR3 protein. A D gene is named only where the DNA matches it firmly. Clone size is given for some rows only: seen once, a few or many times, or a class if the clone is expanded.

>-|-|TRBJ2-7|TRBV19
TGTGCCAGTAGTAACCCGTTCCGGGCGGACTACTACGAGCAGTACTTC
CASSNPFRADYYEQYF
>-|-|TRBJ1-2|TRBV27
TGTGCCAGCAGTCCGCCGAGCGGCTATGGCTACACCTTC
CASSPPSGYGYTF
>-|-|TRBJ2-7|TRBV30
TGTGCCTGGAGTGTTATAAGGGACTACGAGCAGTACTTC
CAWSVIRDYEQYF
>TRBD1|-|TRBJ2-3|TRBV7-9
TGTGCCAGCGGCTACCGGGACAGGGGCACAGATACGCAGTATTTT
CASGYRDRGTDTQYF
>-|once|TRBJ2-7|TRBV7-9
TGTGCCAGCAGCTTAGACTCGCGCTACGAGCAGTACTTC
CASSLDSRYEQYF
>TRBD1|-|TRBJ2-7|TRBV5-5
TGTGCCAGCAGCACCGGGACAGGGGGCGAGCAGTACTTC
CASSTGTGGEQYF
>TRBD1|-|TRBJ1-2|TRBV19
TGTGCCAGTAGTATAACAGGGGACTATGGCTACACCTTC
CASSITGDYGYTF
>-|-|TRBJ2-1|TRBV11-2
TGTGCCAGCAGCTTAGGATACAAGGATGAGCAGTTCTTC
CASSLGYKDEQFF
>-|-|TRBJ2-3|TRBV5-6
TGTGCCAGCAGCTTGAACAGCCTACTCACAGATACGCAGTATTTT
CASSLNSLLTDTQYF
>-|-|TRBJ1-1|TRBV30
TGTGCCTGGAGCCGGGCAGTCAACACTGAAGCTTTCTTT
CAWSRAVNTEAFF
>TRBD1|few|TRBJ1-5|TRBV7-9
TGTGCCAGCAGCCTGGGACAGGGTACGAATCAGCCCCAGCATTTT
CASSLGQGTNQPQHF
>TRBD1|-|TRBJ1-1|TRBV11-2
TGTGCCAGCAGATCGACAGGGGTACCTGAAGCTTTCTTT
CASRSTGVPEAFF
>-|-|TRBJ2-7|TRBV6-1
TGTGCCAGCAGTGATGTAGGGTACGAGCAGTACTTC
CASSDVGYEQYF
>-|-|TRBJ2-7|TRBV19
TGTGCCAGTAGTTCCGGACAGCCATACGAGCAGTACTTC
CASSSGQPYEQYF
>-|-|TRBJ2-7|TRBV27
TGTGCCAGCAGTCCGGGACCTTACTACGAGCAGTACTTC
CASSPGPYYEQYF
>-|-|TRBJ2-2|TRBV4-1
TGCGCCAGCAGCCAATACGTGGGCCACAACACCGGGGAGCTGTTTTTT
CASSQYVGHNTGELFF
>TRBD1|-|TRBJ2-1|TRBV27
TGTGCCAGCAGTTTATCCCCGGGGACAGCCGACAATGAGCAGTTCTTC
CASSLSPGTADNEQFF
>-|-|TRBJ2-7|TRBV4-3
TGCGCCAGCAGCCAAGATCTGATCTACGAGCAGTACTTC
CASSQDLIYEQYF
>-|-|TRBJ2-6|TRBV9
TGTGCCAGCAGCAACCCCATCAGGGCCGGGGCCAACGTCCTGACTTTC
CASSNPIRAGANVLTF
>-|-|TRBJ2-3|TRBV5-4
TGTGCCAGCAGGCCTCATAGCACAGATACGCAGTATTTT
CASRPHSTDTQYF
>-|-|TRBJ2-7|TRBV7-7
TGTGCTAGCAGCTCAGGACCCGGCTACGAGCAGTACTTC
CASSSGPGYEQYF
>-|-|TRBJ1-3|TRBV6-5
TGTGCCAGCAGGGACGGACAGACGGGAAACACCATATATTTT
CASRDGQTGNTIYF
>-|-|TRBJ2-3|TRBV30
TGTGGGGCCTGGGACACAGATACGCAGTATTTT
CGAWDTDTQYF
>-|-|TRBJ2-7|TRBV29-1
TGCAGCGTTGAACGGCCAGGCTCCTACGAGCAGTACTTC
CSVERPGSYEQYF
>TRBD2|-|TRBJ2-7|TRBV11-3
TGTGCCAGCAGCTTAATTCGGACTAGCGGGGACTACGAGCAGTACTTC
CASSLIRTSGDYEQYF
>TRBD2|once|TRBJ2-1|TRBV27
TGTGCCAGCAGAACCGGGACTAGCCACAATGAGCAGTTCTTC
CASRTGTSHNEQFF
>TRBD1|-|TRBJ2-5|TRBV28
TGTGCCAGCAGTCACGGGACAGTAGAGACCCAGTACTTC
CASSHGTVETQYF
>-|few|TRBJ2-7|TRBV5-1
TGCGCCAGCAGTCCCGTGTTGACACGCGAGCAGTACTTC
CASSPVLTREQYF
>-|-|TRBJ2-1|TRBV13
TGTGCCAGCAGCTTAGATGGGACCATCTACAATGAGCAGTTCTTC
CASSLDGTIYNEQFF
>-|-|TRBJ2-7|TRBV7-8
TGTGCCAGCAGCTTACGCTGGGAACGACCTTACGAGCAGTACTTC
CASSLRWERPYEQYF
>TRBD2|-|TRBJ2-7|TRBV9
TGTGCCAGCAGCGAGGGAGGGGATACCTACGAGCAGTACTTC
CASSEGGDTYEQYF
>-|-|TRBJ1-1|TRBV30
TGTGCCTGGAGTGCGGGGGCGGGATGGGGTGAAGCTTTCTTT
CAWSAGAGWGEAFF